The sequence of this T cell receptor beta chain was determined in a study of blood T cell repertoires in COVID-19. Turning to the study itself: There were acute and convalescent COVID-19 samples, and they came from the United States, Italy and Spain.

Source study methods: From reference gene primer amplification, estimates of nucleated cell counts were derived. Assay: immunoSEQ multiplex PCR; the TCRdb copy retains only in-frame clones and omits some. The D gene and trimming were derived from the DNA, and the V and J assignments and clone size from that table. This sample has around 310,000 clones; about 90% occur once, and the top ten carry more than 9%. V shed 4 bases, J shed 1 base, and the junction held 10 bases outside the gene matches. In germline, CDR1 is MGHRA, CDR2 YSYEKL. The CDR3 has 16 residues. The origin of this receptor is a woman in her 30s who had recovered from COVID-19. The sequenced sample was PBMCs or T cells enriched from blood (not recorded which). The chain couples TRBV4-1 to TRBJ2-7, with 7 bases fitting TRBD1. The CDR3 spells CASSRAGQARSYEQYF. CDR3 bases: TGCGCCAGCAGCCGGGCCGGACAGGCGAGATCCTACGAGCAGTACTTC.